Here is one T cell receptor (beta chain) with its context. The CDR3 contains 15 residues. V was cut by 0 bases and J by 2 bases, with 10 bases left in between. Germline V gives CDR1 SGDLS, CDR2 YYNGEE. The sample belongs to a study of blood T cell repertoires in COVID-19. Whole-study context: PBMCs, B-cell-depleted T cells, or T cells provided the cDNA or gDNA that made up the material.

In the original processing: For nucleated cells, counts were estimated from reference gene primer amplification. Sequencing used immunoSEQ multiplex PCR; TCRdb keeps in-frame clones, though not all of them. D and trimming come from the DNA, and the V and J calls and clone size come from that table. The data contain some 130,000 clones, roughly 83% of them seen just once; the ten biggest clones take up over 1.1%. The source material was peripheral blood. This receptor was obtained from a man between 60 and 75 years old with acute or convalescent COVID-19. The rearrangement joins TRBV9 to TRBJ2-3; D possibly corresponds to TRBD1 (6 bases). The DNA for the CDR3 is TGTGCCAGCAGCGTAGAAAACAGGGTCACAGATACGCAGTATTTT. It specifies CASSVENRVTDTQYF.